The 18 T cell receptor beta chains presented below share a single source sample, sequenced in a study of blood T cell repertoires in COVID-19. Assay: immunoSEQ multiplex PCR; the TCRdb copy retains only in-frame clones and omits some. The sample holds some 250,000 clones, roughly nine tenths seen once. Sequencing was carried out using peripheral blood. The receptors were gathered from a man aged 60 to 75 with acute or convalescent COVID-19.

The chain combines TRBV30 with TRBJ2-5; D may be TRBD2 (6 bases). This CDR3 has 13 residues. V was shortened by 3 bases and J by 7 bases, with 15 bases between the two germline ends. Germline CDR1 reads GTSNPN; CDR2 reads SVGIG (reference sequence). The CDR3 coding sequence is TGTGCCTGGAGGGAGGGGCAACGTGGGACCCAGTACTTC. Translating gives CAWREGQRGTQYF.

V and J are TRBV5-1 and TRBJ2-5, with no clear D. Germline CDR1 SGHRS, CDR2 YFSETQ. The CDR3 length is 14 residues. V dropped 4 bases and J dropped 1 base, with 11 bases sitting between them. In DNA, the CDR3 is TGCGCCAGCAGCCTGGCCGGTCGCCAAGAGACCCAGTACTTC. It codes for CASSLAGRQETQYF.

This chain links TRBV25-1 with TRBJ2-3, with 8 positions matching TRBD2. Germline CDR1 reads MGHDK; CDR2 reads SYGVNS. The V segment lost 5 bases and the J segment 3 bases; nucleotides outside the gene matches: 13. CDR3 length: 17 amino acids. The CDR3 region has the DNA TGTGCCAGCAGTCCTACGAGGGCCAGCGGGAGAACAGATACGCAGTATTTT. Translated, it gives CASSPTRASGRTDTQYF.

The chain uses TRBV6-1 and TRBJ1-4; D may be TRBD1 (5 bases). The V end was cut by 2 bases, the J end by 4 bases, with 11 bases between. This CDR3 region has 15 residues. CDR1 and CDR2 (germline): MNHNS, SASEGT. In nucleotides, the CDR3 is TGTGCCAGCAGTGAAATCGGACACCTTAATGAAAAACTGTTTTTT. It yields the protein CASSEIGHLNEKLFF.

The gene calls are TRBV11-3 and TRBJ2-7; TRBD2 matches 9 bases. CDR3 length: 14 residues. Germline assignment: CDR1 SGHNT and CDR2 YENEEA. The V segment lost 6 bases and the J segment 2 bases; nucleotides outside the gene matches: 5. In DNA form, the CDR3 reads TGTGCCAGCAGGCCCGGGACTAGCCCCTACGAGCAGTACTTC. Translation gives CASRPGTSPYEQYF.

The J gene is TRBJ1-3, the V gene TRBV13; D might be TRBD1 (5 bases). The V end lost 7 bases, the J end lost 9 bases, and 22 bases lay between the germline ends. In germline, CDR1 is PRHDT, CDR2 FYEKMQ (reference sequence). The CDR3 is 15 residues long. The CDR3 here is CASTRRGSRVGTIYF. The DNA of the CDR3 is TGTGCCAGCACCAGAAGGGGTTCCCGCGTGGGCACCATATATTTT.

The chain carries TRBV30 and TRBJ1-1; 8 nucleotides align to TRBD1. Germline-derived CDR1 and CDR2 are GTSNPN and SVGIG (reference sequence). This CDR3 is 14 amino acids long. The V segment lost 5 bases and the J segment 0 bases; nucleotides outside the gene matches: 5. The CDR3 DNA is TGTGCCTGGTCGGACAGGGCGGTGAACACTGAAGCTTTCTTT. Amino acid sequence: CAWSDRAVNTEAFF.

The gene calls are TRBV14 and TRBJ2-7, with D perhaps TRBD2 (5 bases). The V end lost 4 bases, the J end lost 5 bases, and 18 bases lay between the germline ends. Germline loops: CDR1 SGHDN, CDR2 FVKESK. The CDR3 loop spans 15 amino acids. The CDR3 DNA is TGTGCCAGCAGCCTCCTTGGCGGTCCCGGGAACGAGCAGTACTTC. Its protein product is CASSLLGGPGNEQYF.

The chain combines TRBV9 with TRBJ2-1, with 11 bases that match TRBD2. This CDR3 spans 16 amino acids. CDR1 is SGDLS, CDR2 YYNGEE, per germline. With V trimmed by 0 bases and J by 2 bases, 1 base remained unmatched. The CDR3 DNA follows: TGTGCCAGCAGCGTAGCGACTAGCGGGACCTACAATGAGCAGTTCTTC. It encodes CASSVATSGTYNEQFF. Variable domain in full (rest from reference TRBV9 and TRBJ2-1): DSGVTQTPKHLITATGQRVTLRCSPRSGDLSVYWYQQSLDQGLQFLIQYYNGEERAKGNILERFSAQQFPDLHSELNLSSLELGDSALYFCASSVATSGTYNEQFFGPGTRLTVL.

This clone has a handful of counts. CDR3 amino acids: CASSPISAVVAFF. The CDR3 nucleotides are TGTGCCAGCTCACCGATTTCGGCGGTCGTAGCTTTCTTT. The genes are TRBV18 and TRBJ1-1; D is undetermined. This CDR3 is 13 amino acids long. Germline CDR1 KGHSH, CDR2 LQKENI. V was cut by 3 bases and J by 10 bases, with 15 bases left in between.

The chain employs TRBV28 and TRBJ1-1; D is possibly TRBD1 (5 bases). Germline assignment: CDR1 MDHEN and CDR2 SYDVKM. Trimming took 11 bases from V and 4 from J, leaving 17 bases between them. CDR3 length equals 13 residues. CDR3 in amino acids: CAGARAGGTEAFF. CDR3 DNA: TGTGCCGGTGCTCGGGCGGGGGGCACTGAAGCTTTCTTT.

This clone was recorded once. The CDR3 DNA reads as TGTGCCAGCACCTTTCCTGGGACACCTAGCACAGATACGCAGTATTTT. It is translated as CASTFPGTPSTDTQYF. The chain is built from TRBV28 and TRBJ2-3; TRBD1 is a possible D gene (6 bases). Trimming pared 7 bases from V and 0 bases from J, leaving 17 bases between. Germline CDR1 is MDHEN and CDR2 is SYDVKM. There are 16 residues in the CDR3.

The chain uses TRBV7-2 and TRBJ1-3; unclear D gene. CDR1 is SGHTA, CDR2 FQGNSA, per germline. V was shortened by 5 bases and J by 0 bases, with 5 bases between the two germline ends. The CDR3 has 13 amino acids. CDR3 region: CASSEYSGNTIYF. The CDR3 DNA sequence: TGTGCCAGCAGCGAGTACTCTGGAAACACCATATATTTT.

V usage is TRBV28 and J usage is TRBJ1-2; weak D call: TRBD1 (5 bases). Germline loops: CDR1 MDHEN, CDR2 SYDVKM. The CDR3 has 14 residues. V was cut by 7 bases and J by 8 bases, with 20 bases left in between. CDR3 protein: CASTGGGTLRGYTF. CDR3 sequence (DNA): TGTGCCAGCACCGGGGGGGGGACCCTGAGGGGCTACACCTTC.

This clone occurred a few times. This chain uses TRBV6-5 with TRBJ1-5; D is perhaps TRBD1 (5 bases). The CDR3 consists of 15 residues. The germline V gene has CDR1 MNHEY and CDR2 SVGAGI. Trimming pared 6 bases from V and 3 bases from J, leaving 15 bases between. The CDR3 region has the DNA TGTGCCAGCAGCCCAGGGAGGTGGGACAATCAGCCCCAGCATTTT. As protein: CASSPGRWDNQPQHF.

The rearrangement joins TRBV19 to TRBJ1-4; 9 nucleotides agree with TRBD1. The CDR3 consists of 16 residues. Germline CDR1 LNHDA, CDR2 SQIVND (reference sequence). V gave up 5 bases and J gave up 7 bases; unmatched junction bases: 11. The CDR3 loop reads CASSSGRDREREKLFF. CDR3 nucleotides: TGTGCCAGTAGTTCTGGCCGGGACAGGGAACGTGAAAAACTGTTTTTT.

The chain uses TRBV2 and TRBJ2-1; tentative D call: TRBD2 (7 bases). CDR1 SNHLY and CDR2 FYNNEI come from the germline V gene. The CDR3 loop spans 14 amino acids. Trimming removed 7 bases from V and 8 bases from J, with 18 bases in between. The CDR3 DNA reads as TGTGCCAGCAACAGGGAGGGCCCCGGTTATGAGCAGTTCTTC. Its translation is CASNREGPGYEQFF.

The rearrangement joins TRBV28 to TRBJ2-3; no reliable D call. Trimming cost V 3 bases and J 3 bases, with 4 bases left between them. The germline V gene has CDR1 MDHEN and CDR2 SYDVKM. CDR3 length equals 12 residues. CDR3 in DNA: TGTGCCAGCAGTTTCCAGACAGATACGCAGTATTTT. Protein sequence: CASSFQTDTQYF.